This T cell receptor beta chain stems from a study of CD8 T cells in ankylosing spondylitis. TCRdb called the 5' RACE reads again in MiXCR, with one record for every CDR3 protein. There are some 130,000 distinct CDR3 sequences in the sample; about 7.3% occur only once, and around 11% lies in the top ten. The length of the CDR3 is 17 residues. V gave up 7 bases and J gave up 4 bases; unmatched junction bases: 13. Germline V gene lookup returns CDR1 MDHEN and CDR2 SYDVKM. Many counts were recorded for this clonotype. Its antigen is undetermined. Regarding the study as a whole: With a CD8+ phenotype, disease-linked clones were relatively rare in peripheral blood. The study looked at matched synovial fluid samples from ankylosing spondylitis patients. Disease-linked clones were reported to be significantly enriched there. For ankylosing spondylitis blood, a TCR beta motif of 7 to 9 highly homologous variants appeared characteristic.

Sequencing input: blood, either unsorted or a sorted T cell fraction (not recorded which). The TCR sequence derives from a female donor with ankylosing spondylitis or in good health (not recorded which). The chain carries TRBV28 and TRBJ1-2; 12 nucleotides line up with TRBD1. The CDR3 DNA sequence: TGTGCCAGCACCCCAGGCGGGACAGGGGGCGCTGTCTATGGCTACACCTTC. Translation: CASTPGGTGGAVYGYTF.